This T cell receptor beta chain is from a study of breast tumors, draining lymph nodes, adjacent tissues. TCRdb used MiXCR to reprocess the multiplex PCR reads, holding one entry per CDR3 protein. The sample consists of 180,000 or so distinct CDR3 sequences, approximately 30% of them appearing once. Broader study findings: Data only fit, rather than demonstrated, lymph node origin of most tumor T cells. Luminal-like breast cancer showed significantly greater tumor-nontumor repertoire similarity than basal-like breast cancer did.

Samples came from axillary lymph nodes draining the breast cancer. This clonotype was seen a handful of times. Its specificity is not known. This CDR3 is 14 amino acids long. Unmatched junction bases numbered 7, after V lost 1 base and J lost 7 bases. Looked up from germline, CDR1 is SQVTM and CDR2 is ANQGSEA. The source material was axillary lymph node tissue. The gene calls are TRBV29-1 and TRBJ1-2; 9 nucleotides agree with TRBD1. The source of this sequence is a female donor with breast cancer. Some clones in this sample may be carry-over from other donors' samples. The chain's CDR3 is CSVEAADRGAGYTF. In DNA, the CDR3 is TGCAGCGTTGAAGCGGCGGACAGGGGTGCTGGCTACACCTTC.